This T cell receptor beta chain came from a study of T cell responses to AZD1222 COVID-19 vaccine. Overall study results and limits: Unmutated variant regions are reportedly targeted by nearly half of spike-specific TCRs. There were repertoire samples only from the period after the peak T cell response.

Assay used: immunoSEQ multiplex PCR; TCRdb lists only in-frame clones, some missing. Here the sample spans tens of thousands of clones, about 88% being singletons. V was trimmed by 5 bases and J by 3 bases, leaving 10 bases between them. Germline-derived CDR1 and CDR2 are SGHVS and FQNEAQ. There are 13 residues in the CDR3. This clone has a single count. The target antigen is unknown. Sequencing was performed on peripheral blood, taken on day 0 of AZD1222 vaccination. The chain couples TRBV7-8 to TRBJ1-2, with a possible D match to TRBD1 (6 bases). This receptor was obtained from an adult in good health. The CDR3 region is CASSKDSDYGYTF. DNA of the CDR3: TGTGCCAGCAGCAAGGACAGCGACTATGGCTACACCTTC.